These 13 T cell receptor beta chains were all obtained from the same sample, sequenced in a study of blood T cell repertoires in COVID-19. Assay: immunoSEQ multiplex PCR; the TCRdb copy retains only in-frame clones and omits some. Found here are about 230,000 clones, roughly four fifths of them singletons; the top ten hold 6.5% to 8.5%. Sequencing was done on a sample of peripheral blood. The receptors were gathered from a woman of 80 years or more with COVID-19, enrolled during active disease.

The CDR3 loop reads CASSQVRRGNEKLFF. CDR3 nucleotide sequence: TGCGCCAGCAGCCAAGTACGGCGAGGGAATGAAAAACTGTTTTTT. The V call is TRBV4-3, the J call TRBJ1-4; the D is unclear. Germline-derived CDR1 and CDR2 are LGHNA and YSLEER. With 1 base removed from V and 5 bases from J, the gap between germline ends came to 11 bases. This CDR3 comprises 15 residues.

The gene calls are TRBV3-1 (or the pseudogene TRBV3-2) and TRBJ2-1; TRBD1 is a possible D gene (6 bases). Trimming removed 0 bases from V and 7 bases from J, with 13 bases in between. Looked up from germline, CDR1 is LGHDT and CDR2 is YNNKEL (reference sequence). There are 15 residues in the CDR3. CDR3 residues: CASSQEPGRGNEQFF. The CDR3 DNA sequence: TGTGCCAGCAGCCAAGAACCGGGCAGGGGTAATGAGCAGTTCTTC.

The rearrangement uses TRBV5-1 and TRBJ1-3; no clear D. Trimming shortened V by 2 bases and J by 4 bases, and 13 bases separated the two germline ends. The CDR3 length is 15 residues. CDR1 SGHRS and CDR2 YFSETQ come from the germline V gene. CDR3 bases: TGCGCCAGCAGCTTAGGAGTTTCAGACGGAAACACCATATATTTT. This sequence encodes CASSLGVSDGNTIYF.

The rearrangement joins TRBV6-5 to TRBJ2-7; tentative D call: TRBD1 (5 bases). Trimming stripped 6 bases from V and 0 bases from J, with 15 bases between. This CDR3 is built from 15 residues. In germline, CDR1 is MNHEY, CDR2 SVGAGI. CDR3 DNA sequence: TGTGCCAGCAGGAACGACTGGCAGGGCTCCTACGAGCAGTACTTC. Its translation is CASRNDWQGSYEQYF.

The rearrangement uses TRBV5-4 and TRBJ2-7; no reliable D call. Germline V gene sequence: CDR1 SGHNT, CDR2 YYREEE (reference sequence). Trimming took 0 bases from V and 2 from J, leaving 9 bases between them. This CDR3 contains 14 residues. The CDR3, as DNA: TGTGCCAGCAGCTTGGGGAGCCCTCCCTACGAGCAGTACTTC. It encodes CASSLGSPPYEQYF. The whole variable domain, filled in from reference TRBV5-4 and TRBJ2-7, reads ETGVTQSPTHLIKTRGQQVTLRCSSQSGHNTVSWYQQALGQGPQFIFQYYREEENGRGNFPPRFSGLQFPNYSSELNVNALELDDSALYLCASSLGSPPYEQYFGPGTRLTVT.

V usage is TRBV28 and J usage is TRBJ1-2, with D perhaps matching TRBD1 (5 bases). V was shortened by 1 base and J by 8 bases, with 17 bases between the two germline ends. Per the germline V gene, CDR1 is MDHEN and CDR2 is SYDVKM. This CDR3 contains 15 residues. The CDR3 DNA is TGTGCCAGCAGTTTATCGGGCAGGGTCTTTATGGGCTACACCTTC. This translates into CASSLSGRVFMGYTF.

This clone showed up just once. The V and J genes are TRBV28 and TRBJ1-2; 11 bases agree with TRBD1. Trimming took 6 bases from V and 3 from J; bases not matched to a gene: 6. The CDR3 runs to 15 residues. Germline assignment: CDR1 MDHEN and CDR2 SYDVKM. The DNA of the CDR3 is TGTGCCAGCAGGCCCGGGACAGGGGGTCACTATGGCTACACCTTC. Amino acids: CASRPGTGGHYGYTF.

The DNA of the CDR3 is TGCGCCAGCAGCCAAGTACCCGGCGGGGCGATCTATGGCTACACCTTC. This translates into CASSQVPGGAIYGYTF. The rearrangement links TRBV4-1 to TRBJ1-2; TRBD1 might be the D (5 bases). The CDR3 extends over 16 amino acids. Germline assignment: CDR1 MGHRA and CDR2 YSYEKL. Between the trimmed V and J ends, which lost 1 base and 4 bases, there was a span of 16 bases.

This clone was detected only a few times. The chain carries TRBV7-2 and TRBJ2-1; the D gene is possibly TRBD2 (7 bases). In germline, CDR1 is SGHTA, CDR2 FQGNSA. V was pared by 5 bases and J by 4 bases, with 15 bases between. The CDR3 contains 15 residues. The CDR3 protein is CASSKRGGVYNEQFF. CDR3 nucleotide sequence: TGTGCCAGCAGCAAAAGGGGGGGTGTATACAATGAGCAGTTCTTC. Complete variable domain (other parts from reference TRBV7-2 and TRBJ2-1): GAGVSQSPSNKVTEKGKDVELRCDPISGHTALYWYRQSLGQGLEFLIYFQGNSAPDKSGLPSDRFSAERTGGSVSTLTIQRTQQEDSAVYLCASSKRGGVYNEQFFGPGTRLTVL.

This rearrangement joins TRBV6-5 to TRBJ1-6; D gene ambiguous. Germline values: CDR1 MNHEY, CDR2 SVGAGI. The CDR3 loop spans 16 amino acids. V shed 0 bases and J shed 7 bases, with 13 bases lying between them. The CDR3: CASSYSNSQKNSPLHF. The CDR3 region has the DNA TGTGCCAGCAGTTACTCGAATTCCCAGAAGAATTCACCCCTCCACTTT.

Only a few counts were recorded for this clone. V is TRBV29-1 and J is TRBJ2-5, with D perhaps TRBD2 (5 bases). The germline V gene encodes CDR1 SQVTM and CDR2 ANQGSEA. V shed 7 bases and J shed 0 bases, with 15 bases lying between them. The CDR3 runs 14 residues. The CDR3 here is CSARGADYQETQYF. Written as DNA, the CDR3 is TGCAGCGCCCGAGGAGCGGACTACCAAGAGACCCAGTACTTC.

The chain combines TRBV5-1 with TRBJ2-1, with TRBD2 matching over 8 bases. J was trimmed by 7 bases and V by 0 bases; bases with no gene match: 9. The CDR3 spans 16 residues. The germline V gene encodes CDR1 SGHRS and CDR2 YFSETQ. This chain's CDR3 is CASSLGIGGAWNEQFF. DNA for the CDR3: TGCGCCAGCAGCTTGGGTATCGGGGGGGCCTGGAATGAGCAGTTCTTC.

The chain links TRBV4-1 to TRBJ2-6; 9 bases are a match to TRBD1. The junction had 7 bases not matched to a gene; V was cut back by 2 bases and J by 2 bases. The length of the CDR3 is 18 residues. Germline values: CDR1 MGHRA, CDR2 YSYEKL. CDR3 in DNA: TGCGCCAGCAGCCAAACAAACAGGGGGCGAACTGGGGCCAACGTCCTGACTTTC. Its protein product is CASSQTNRGRTGANVLTF.